Listed below are T cell receptor beta chains from one sample, sequenced in a study of T cells in localized non-small cell lung cancer. Clones were read by immunoSEQ multiplex PCR, and TCRdb kept only the in-frame ones, dropping some. The sample lists about 1,400 clones; 25% to 40% were seen once. The specimen comprised lung tumor tissue, sampled before any cancer treatment. The receptors derive from a man aged 35 to 70 with stage II lung adenocarcinoma. CDR3s include the opening cysteine and the closing phenylalanine or tryptophan. D genes are given only for firm matches. Clone size is shown for a subset of rows, as once, few, many or a class of expanded clone.

j_call v_call clone_size d_call cdr3_length cdr3_nt cdr3_aa
TRBJ2-7 TRBV29-1 once . 13 TGCAGCGTCACCGGGACGGACCCCGGCGAGCAGTACTTC CSVTGTDPGEQYF
TRBJ2-2 TRBV9 large . 14 TGTGCCAGCAGCGTAGATGAGGGCACCGGGGAGCTGTTTTTT CASSVDEGTGELFF
TRBJ1-1 TRBV30 . . 16 TGTGCCTGGAGGGAGCCCGCGACCGGGACAAACACTGAAGCTTTCTTT CAWREPATGTNTEAFF
TRBJ2-3 TRBV6-8 few . 14 TGTGCCAGCAGTCCAGGGAGTTACACAGATACGCAGTATTTT CASSPGSYTDTQYF
TRBJ2-4 TRBV19 . . 14 TGTGCCAGTAGTCCCCGCAGGGCCCAAAACATTCAGTACTTC CASSPRRAQNIQYF
TRBJ2-7 TRBV19 . TRBD1 14 TGTGCCAGCACGCCGGGACAGGGGGTTAACGAGCAGTACTTC CASTPGQGVNEQYF
TRBJ1-3 TRBV9 . TRBD1 16 TGTGCCAGCAGCGTGCAGGACAGGGCAACTGGAAACACCATATATTTT CASSVQDRATGNTIYF
TRBJ2-1 TRBV6-8 . TRBD2 14 TGTGCCATCAGTGGCGGGAGCACCTACAATGAGCAGTTCTTC CAISGGSTYNEQFF
TRBJ2-2 TRBV18 . . 17 TGTGCCAGCTCACGGGAGCGAGTCCAACTAAACACCGGGGAGCTGTTTTTT CASSRERVQLNTGELFF
TRBJ2-5 TRBV19 once . 15 TGTGCCAGTAGTATACAGGTGGGGGCCCAAGAGACCCAGTACTTC CASSIQVGAQETQYF
TRBJ1-1 TRBV9 . . 14 TGTGCCAGCAGTGTGATGCGGGCTGACACTGAAGCTTTCTTT CASSVMRADTEAFF
TRBJ1-2 TRBV9 medium-sized . 15 TGTGCCAGCAGCTTAGGCAACGGGGGTCAATATGGCTACACCTTC CASSLGNGGQYGYTF
TRBJ2-1 TRBV15 . . 14 TGTGCCACCAGCTTTCCACCGGGTCACAATGAGCAGTTCTTC CATSFPPGHNEQFF
TRBJ2-7 TRBV9 few . 14 TGTGCCAGCAGCGTAGAGGACTTCGCCTACGAGCAGTACTTC CASSVEDFAYEQYF
TRBJ2-6 TRBV19 . . 15 TGTGCCAGTACAGGCGATTACTCTGGGGCCAACGTCCTGACTTTC CASTGDYSGANVLTF
TRBJ2-5 TRBV11-3 . TRBD2 15 TGTGCCAGCAGCTTACGACTAGCGGGAGGAGAGACCCAGTACTTC CASSLRLAGGETQYF
TRBJ2-3 TRBV11-3 few . 14 TGTGCCAGCAGCTTAAAAGGTAGCACAGATACGCAGTATTTT CASSLKGSTDTQYF
TRBJ2-1 TRBV12-5 . . 12 TGTGCTAGTGCCCGACCCCCCAATGAGCAGTTCTTC CASARPPNEQFF
TRBJ1-5 TRBV18 once . 13 TGTGCCAGCTCCCTCTCCAACGGTCAGCCCCAGCATTTT CASSLSNGQPQHF
TRBJ2-6 TRBV19 . . 15 TGTGCCAGTAGTCCGGGACTGGGAGGGGCCAACGTCCTGACTTTC CASSPGLGGANVLTF
TRBJ2-1 TRBV6-8 . . 14 TGTGCCAGCAGTGAGGGGGGGCTGAGGAATGAGCAGTTCTTC CASSEGGLRNEQFF
TRBJ1-1 TRBV19 . . 14 TGTGCCAGTAGGGAACAGGGAAGAATCACTGAAGCTTTCTTT CASREQGRITEAFF
TRBJ2-5 TRBV19 . . 13 TGTGCCAGTAGTATTTCCAGAGACACGGGTCAGTACTTC CASSISRDTGQYF
TRBJ2-1 TRBV6-8 . TRBD1 15 TGTGCCAGCAGCTTGGACAGGAGCTCCTACAATGAGCAGTTCTTC CASSLDRSSYNEQFF
TRBJ2-1 TRBV6-8 large . 12 TGTGCCAGCAGTTACCCGGATATTGAGCAGTTCTTC CASSYPDIEQFF
TRBJ1-2 TRBV18 . TRBD1 15 TGTGCCAGCTCACCAAGACAGGGGGCGGACTATGGCTACACCTTC CASSPRQGADYGYTF
TRBJ2-5 TRBV6-8 large . 12 TGTGCCAGCGGCCCGGGCTCGGAGACCCAGTACTTC CASGPGSETQYF
TRBJ2-2 TRBV29-1 . . 13 TGCAGCGTGGCAGGGAAACACACCGGGGAGCTGTTTTTT CSVAGKHTGELFF
TRBJ1-4 TRBV18 . . 17 TGTGCCAGCTCACCACGGAGTTCAGGGATCGGCAATGAAAAACTGTTTTTT CASSPRSSGIGNEKLFF
TRBJ1-2 TRBV6-8 . TRBD1 15 TGTGCCAGCAAATTGACAGGGTCCGCTAACTATGGCTACACCTTC CASKLTGSANYGYTF
TRBJ1-1 TRBV6-8 large TRBD1 14 TGTGCCAGCAGTTGGGACAGGATGAACACTGAAGCTTTCTTT CASSWDRMNTEAFF
TRBJ2-2 TRBV9 large . 12 TGTGCCAGCAGCCAACAGTCCGGGGAGCTGTTTTTT CASSQQSGELFF
TRBJ1-2 TRBV6-8 . . 13 TGTGCCAGCAGTTACTCGATAGGCGGAGGCTACACCTTC CASSYSIGGGYTF
TRBJ1-1 TRBV6-8 . . 12 TGTGCCAGCAGCCGACATAACACTGAAGCTTTCTTT CASSRHNTEAFF
TRBJ1-2 TRBV11-3 large TRBD1 15 TGTGCCAGCAGCGACGACAGGGGGCGCGTCTATGGCTACACCTTC CASSDDRGRVYGYTF
TRBJ1-4 TRBV4-1 large . 15 TGCGCCAGCAGCGGAATACACGGTGACTTTGAAAAACTGTTTTTT CASSGIHGDFEKLFF
TRBJ1-1 TRBV19 . . 14 TGTGCCAGTAGTTTTCAAGGGGCTAGGACTGAAGCTTTCTTT CASSFQGARTEAFF
TRBJ2-1 TRBV11-3 . TRBD1 16 TGTGCCAGCAGCCCGCCGGGACAGGGATCCTACAATGAGCAGTTCTTC CASSPPGQGSYNEQFF